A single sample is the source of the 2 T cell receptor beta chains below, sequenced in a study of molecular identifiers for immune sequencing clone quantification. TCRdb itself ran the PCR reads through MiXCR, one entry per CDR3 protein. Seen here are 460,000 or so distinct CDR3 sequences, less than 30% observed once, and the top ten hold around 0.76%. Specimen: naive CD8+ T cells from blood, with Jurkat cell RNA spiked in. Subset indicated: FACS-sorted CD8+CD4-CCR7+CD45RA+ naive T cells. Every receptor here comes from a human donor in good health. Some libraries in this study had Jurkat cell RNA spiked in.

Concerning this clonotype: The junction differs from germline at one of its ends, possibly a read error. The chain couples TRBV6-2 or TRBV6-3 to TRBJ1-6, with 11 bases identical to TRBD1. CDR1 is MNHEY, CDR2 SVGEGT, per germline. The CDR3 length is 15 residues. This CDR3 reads CACSYAGTGGSPLHF. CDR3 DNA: TGTGCCTGCAGTTACGCCGGGACAGGGGGATCACCCCTCCACTTT.

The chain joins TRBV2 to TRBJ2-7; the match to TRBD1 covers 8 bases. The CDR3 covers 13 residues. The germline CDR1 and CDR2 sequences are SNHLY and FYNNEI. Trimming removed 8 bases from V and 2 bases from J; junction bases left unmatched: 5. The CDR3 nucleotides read TGTGCCAGCGCTGCGACAGGGGCCTACGAGCAGTACTTC. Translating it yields CASAATGAYEQYF.